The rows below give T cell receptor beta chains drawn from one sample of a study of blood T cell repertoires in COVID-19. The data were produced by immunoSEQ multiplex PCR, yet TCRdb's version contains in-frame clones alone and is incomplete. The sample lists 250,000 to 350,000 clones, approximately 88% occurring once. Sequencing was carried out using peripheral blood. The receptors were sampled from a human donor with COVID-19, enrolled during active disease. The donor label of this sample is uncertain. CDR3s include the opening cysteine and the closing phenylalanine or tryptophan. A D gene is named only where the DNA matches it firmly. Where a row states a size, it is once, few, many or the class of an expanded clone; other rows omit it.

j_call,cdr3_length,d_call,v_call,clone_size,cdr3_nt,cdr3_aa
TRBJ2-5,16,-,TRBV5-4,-,TGTGCCAGCAGCTTGGGACAGCCGCAACCCCAAGAGACCCAGTACTTC,CASSLGQPQPQETQYF
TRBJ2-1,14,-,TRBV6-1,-,TGTGCCAGCAGTGAACCCGTATCAGTTGGTGAGCAGTTCTTC,CASSEPVSVGEQFF
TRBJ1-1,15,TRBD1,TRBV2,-,TGTGCCAGCAGACCTCGGACAGGGGGCTCCACTGAAGCTTTCTTT,CASRPRTGGSTEAFF
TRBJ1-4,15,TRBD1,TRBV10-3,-,TGTGCCATCAGGGAGAGGGACAGGGCTGATGAAAAACTGTTTTTT,CAIRERDRADEKLFF
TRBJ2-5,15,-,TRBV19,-,TGTGCCAGTAGCAAAGAGGCAAACTACCAAGAGACCCAGTACTTC,CASSKEANYQETQYF
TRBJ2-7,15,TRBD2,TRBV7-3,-,TGTGCCAGCAGCCCCACTTTAGGCGGGAGGGACGAGCAGTACTTC,CASSPTLGGRDEQYF
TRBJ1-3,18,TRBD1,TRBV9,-,TGTGCCAGCAGCGTAGGCCCCGGGACAGGAACCTCTGGAAACACCATATATTTT,CASSVGPGTGTSGNTIYF
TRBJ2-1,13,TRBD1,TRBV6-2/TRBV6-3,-,TGTGCCAGCAGCGACCACAGGGGGCTGGAGCAGTTCTTC,CASSDHRGLEQFF
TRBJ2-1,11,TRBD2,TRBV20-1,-,TGCACGGGGGGTGTAAACTCTCCCCAGTTCTTC,CTGGVNSPQFF
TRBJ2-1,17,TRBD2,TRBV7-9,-,TGTGCCAGCAGCTTATGGGGAGCTAGCGGGGTTTACAATGAGCAGTTCTTC,CASSLWGASGVYNEQFF
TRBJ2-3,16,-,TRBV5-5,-,TGTGCCAGCAGCTTGTTCGGGGCAGGGGGCACAGATACGCAGTATTTT,CASSLFGAGGTDTQYF
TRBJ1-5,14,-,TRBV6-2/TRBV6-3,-,TGTGCCAGCAGTTACTCGCGGGGAGATCAGCCCCAGCATTTT,CASSYSRGDQPQHF
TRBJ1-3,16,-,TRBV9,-,TGTGCCAGCAGCGTAGGGCGACAGAACTCTGGAAACACCATATATTTT,CASSVGRQNSGNTIYF
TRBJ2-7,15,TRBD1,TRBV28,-,TGTGCCAGCAGTCTGTCCGGGACAGTCCCCTACGAGCAGTACTTC,CASSLSGTVPYEQYF
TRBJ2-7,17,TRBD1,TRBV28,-,TGTGCCAGCAGTTTCCCAAGGCGACAGGGGGCGCGCTACGAGCAGTACTTC,CASSFPRRQGARYEQYF
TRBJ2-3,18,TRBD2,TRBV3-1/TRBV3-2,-,TGTGCCAGCAGCCAAGATCTACTAGCGGGAGTCGTGAGAGATACGCAGTATTTT,CASSQDLLAGVVRDTQYF
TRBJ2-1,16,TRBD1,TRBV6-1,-,TGTGCCAGCAGTGCCGGTGGACAGGGGACCAACAATGAGCAGTTCTTC,CASSAGGQGTNNEQFF
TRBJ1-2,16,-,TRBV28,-,TGTGCCAGCAGTTTAGGCGCGGGGGCAGCTAACTATGGCTACACCTTC,CASSLGAGAANYGYTF
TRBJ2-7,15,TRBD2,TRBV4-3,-,TGCGCCAGCAGCCGCTCTAGCGGGAGGGGCGACGAGCAGTACTTC,CASSRSSGRGDEQYF
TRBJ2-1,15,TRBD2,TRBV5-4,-,TGTGCCAGCAGCTTAACTAGCGGCGCCTACAATGAGCAGTTCTTC,CASSLTSGAYNEQFF
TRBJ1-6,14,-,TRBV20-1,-,TGCAGTGCTAGTCCTCCCCCCTGGCCAGGACCCCTCCACTTT,CSASPPPWPGPLHF
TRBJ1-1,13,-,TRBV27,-,TGTGCCAGCAGCCCCCCAGGCTGGGCTGAAGCTTTCTTT,CASSPPGWAEAFF
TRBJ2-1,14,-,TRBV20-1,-,TGCAGTGCTAGTGTCCCGGGACTCAACAATGAGCAGTTCTTC,CSASVPGLNNEQFF
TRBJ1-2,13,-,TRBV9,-,TGTGCCAGCAGCGCCGGGAGCCGAAATGGCTACACCTTC,CASSAGSRNGYTF
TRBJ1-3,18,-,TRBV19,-,TGTGCCAGTAGTATTCGAGTCGTTTTCGGGGAAGCTGGAAACACCATATATTTT,CASSIRVVFGEAGNTIYF
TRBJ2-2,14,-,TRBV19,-,TGTGCCAGTACCGCGTCCGCGAACACCGGGGAGCTGTTTTTT,CASTASANTGELFF
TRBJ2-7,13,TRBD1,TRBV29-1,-,TGCAGCGTTCGGCAGACAGGGGGCGACGAGCAGTACTTC,CSVRQTGGDEQYF
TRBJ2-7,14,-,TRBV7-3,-,TGTGCCAGCAGCTTAGGGCCACGAAACTACGAGCAGTACTTC,CASSLGPRNYEQYF
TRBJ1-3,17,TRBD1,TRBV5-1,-,TGCGCCAGCAGCTTGGAGGGGACAGCGAGCTCTGGAAACACCATATATTTT,CASSLEGTASSGNTIYF
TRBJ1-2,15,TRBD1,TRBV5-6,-,TGTGCCAGCAGCTTACCGACAGGGGGTTACTTTGGCTACACCTTC,CASSLPTGGYFGYTF
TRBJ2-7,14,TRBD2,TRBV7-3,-,TGTGCCAGCAGCATAGCGGGAGTCCCATACGAGCAGTACTTC,CASSIAGVPYEQYF
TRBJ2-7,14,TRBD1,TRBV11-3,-,TGTGCCAGCAGCGCGGACAGGGGGAGTTCGCAGCAGTACTTC,CASSADRGSSQQYF
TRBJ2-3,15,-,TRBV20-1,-,TGCAGTGCTAGTATGCAACTAAGCCGCACAGATACGCAGTATTTT,CSASMQLSRTDTQYF
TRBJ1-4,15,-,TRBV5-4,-,TGTGCCAGCAGCGCGCCGAACAGTACCTACGGGGAACTGTTTTTT,CASSAPNSTYGELFF
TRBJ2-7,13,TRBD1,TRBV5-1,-,TGCGCCAGCAGCCCCGGGACAGGGAACGAGCAGTACTTC,CASSPGTGNEQYF
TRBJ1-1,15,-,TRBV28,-,TGTGCCAGCAGTTTATGGCAAAACAGGGTTGCTGAAGCTTTCTTT,CASSLWQNRVAEAFF
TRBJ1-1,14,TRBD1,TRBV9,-,TGTGCCAGCAGCGTAGCGGACAGGGTTGGTGAAGCTTTCTTT,CASSVADRVGEAFF
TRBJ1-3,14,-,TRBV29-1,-,TGCAGCGTTGAATTTCCGACAGCCGGAAACACCATATATTTT,CSVEFPTAGNTIYF
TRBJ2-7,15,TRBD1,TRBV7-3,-,TGTGCCAGCAGCTTACAAGGAGGACAGGCCTACGAGCAGTACTTC,CASSLQGGQAYEQYF
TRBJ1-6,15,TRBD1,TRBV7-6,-,TGTGCCAGCAGCTCGACAGGGGTCAGGAATTCACCCCTCCACTTT,CASSSTGVRNSPLHF
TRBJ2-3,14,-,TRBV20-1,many,TGCAGTGCTAGTATTACTAGTCTCACAGATACGCAGTATTTT,CSASITSLTDTQYF
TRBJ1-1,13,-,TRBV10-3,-,TGTGCCATCATGAGACAGCAGAACACTGAAGCTTTCTTT,CAIMRQQNTEAFF
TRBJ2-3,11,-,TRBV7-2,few,TGTGCCAGCGGCCTCACAGATACGCAGTATTTT,CASGLTDTQYF
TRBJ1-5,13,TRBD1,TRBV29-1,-,TGCAGCGTCTGGACAGGCGAAAATCAGCCCCAGCATTTT,CSVWTGENQPQHF
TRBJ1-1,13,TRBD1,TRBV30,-,TGTGCCTGGAGCAGGGGGCCGGACACTGAAGCTTTCTTT,CAWSRGPDTEAFF
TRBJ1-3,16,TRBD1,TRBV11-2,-,TGTGCCAGCAGCCGGAACAGGGGTCTCGTTGGAAACACCATATATTTT,CASSRNRGLVGNTIYF
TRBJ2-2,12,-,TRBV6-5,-,TGTGCCAGCACCCGGGGGACCGGGGAGCTGTTTTTT,CASTRGTGELFF
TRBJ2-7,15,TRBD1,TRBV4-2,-,TGTGCCAGCAGCCGGATTCTGGGACAGGCCTACGAGCAGTACTTC,CASSRILGQAYEQYF
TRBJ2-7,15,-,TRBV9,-,TGTGCCAGCTCAGCTGGCGGGGCAGAGACCTACGAGCAGTACTTC,CASSAGGAETYEQYF
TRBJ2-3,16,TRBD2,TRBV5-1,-,TGCGCCAGCAGCTTTGGGGTAGCGGGCGCCACAGATACGCAGTATTTT,CASSFGVAGATDTQYF
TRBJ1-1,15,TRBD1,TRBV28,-,TGTGCCAGCAGTTCACTTGGAAGGGGGCTGACTGAAGCTTTCTTT,CASSSLGRGLTEAFF
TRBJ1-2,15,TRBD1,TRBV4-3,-,TGCGCCAGCAGCCAGGGGACAGGGGGCCAATATGGCTACACCTTC,CASSQGTGGQYGYTF
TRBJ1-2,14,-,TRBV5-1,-,TGCGCCAGCAGCGAGGGGACTGCTAACTATGGCTACACCTTC,CASSEGTANYGYTF
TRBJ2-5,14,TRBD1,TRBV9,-,TGTGCCAGCAGCGCATGGACAGGCCAAGAGACCCAGTACTTC,CASSAWTGQETQYF
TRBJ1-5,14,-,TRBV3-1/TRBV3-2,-,TGTGCCAGCAGCCAAGGCCGTAGCGATCAGCCCCAGCATTTT,CASSQGRSDQPQHF
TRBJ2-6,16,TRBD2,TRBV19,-,TGTGCCAGTAGTATGGCGGGGGGCGGTGGGGCCAACGTCCTGACTTTC,CASSMAGGGGANVLTF